These T cell receptor beta chains were read from a single sample in a study of Ad26.COV2.S vaccination and SARS-CoV-2 variants. Profiled with immunoSEQ multiplex PCR; TCRdb holds only in-frame clones, not every one. The sample holds some 350,000 clones, about 85% seen once. Sequenced here: peripheral blood, sampled in a trial of Ad26.COV2.S vaccine versus placebo. Receptor source: a person aged 18-65 years who received the Ad26.COV2.S COVID-19 vaccine or a placebo. Each CDR3 is given with its conserved first and last residue. Each record gives: V gene, clone size, J gene, D gene, CDR3 DNA, CDR3 protein. The D gene is left open where the match is weak. Clone size is given for some rows only: seen once, a few or many times, or a class if the clone is expanded.

v_call: TRBV13; clone_size: many; j_call: TRBJ2-1; d_call: TRBD2; cdr3_nt: TGTGCCAGCAGCTTAGTAGTCTCCTTGGGACTAGCGGGAGGGTATGAGCAGTTCTTC; cdr3_aa: CASSLVVSLGLAGGYEQFF
v_call: TRBV7-2; clone_size: few; j_call: TRBJ1-5; d_call: .; cdr3_nt: TGTGCCAGCAGCTTATTGCTGAGCAATCAGCCCCAGCATTTT; cdr3_aa: CASSLLLSNQPQHF
v_call: TRBV5-1; clone_size: .; j_call: TRBJ1-2; d_call: TRBD1; cdr3_nt: TGCGCCAGCAGCAAGGGACAGGATAACTATGGCTACACCTTC; cdr3_aa: CASSKGQDNYGYTF
v_call: TRBV9; clone_size: .; j_call: TRBJ2-3; d_call: TRBD2; cdr3_nt: TGTGCCAGCAGCGTTAGCGGGGGCCACCCAAAGTTGGCAGATACGCAGTATTTT; cdr3_aa: CASSVSGGHPKLADTQYF
v_call: TRBV7-9; clone_size: .; j_call: TRBJ2-3; d_call: TRBD2; cdr3_nt: TGTGCCAGCAGCCCCCTTGGGAGGGTGGGCACAGATACGCAGTATTTT; cdr3_aa: CASSPLGRVGTDTQYF
v_call: TRBV18; clone_size: .; j_call: TRBJ2-7; d_call: .; cdr3_nt: TGTGCCAGCTCACCACGTGGGGACTACGAGCAGTACTTC; cdr3_aa: CASSPRGDYEQYF
v_call: TRBV7-2; clone_size: once; j_call: TRBJ2-3; d_call: .; cdr3_nt: TGTGCCAGCAGCTTATGGGGGGCCCCCGAGGATACGCAGTATTTT; cdr3_aa: CASSLWGAPEDTQYF
v_call: TRBV7-6; clone_size: .; j_call: TRBJ2-5; d_call: .; cdr3_nt: TGTGCCAGCAGCCCACCTTGGGTAGGGGAGACCCAGTACTTC; cdr3_aa: CASSPPWVGETQYF
v_call: TRBV21-1; clone_size: .; j_call: TRBJ2-2; d_call: .; cdr3_nt: TGTGCCAGCAGCAAGGCGGCTAGCGGGGAGGTCCCCGGGGAGCTGTTTTTT; cdr3_aa: CASSKAASGEVPGELFF
v_call: TRBV11-2; clone_size: once; j_call: TRBJ2-1; d_call: TRBD2; cdr3_nt: TGTGCCAGCAGCCCAGACCGGGACTATTACAATGAGCAGTTCTTC; cdr3_aa: CASSPDRDYYNEQFF
v_call: TRBV6-5; clone_size: .; j_call: TRBJ1-1; d_call: .; cdr3_nt: TGTGCCAGCAGTTACTCGGGGGGGGGAAACACTGAAGCTTTCTTT; cdr3_aa: CASSYSGGGNTEAFF
v_call: TRBV19; clone_size: .; j_call: TRBJ1-4; d_call: .; cdr3_nt: TGTGCCAGTAGTGTTACAGGGCCGCCTAATGAAAAACTGTTTTTT; cdr3_aa: CASSVTGPPNEKLFF
v_call: TRBV5-1; clone_size: .; j_call: TRBJ1-2; d_call: TRBD1; cdr3_nt: TGCGCCAGCAGCACGGGACAGGGGTTCTATGGCTACACCTTC; cdr3_aa: CASSTGQGFYGYTF
v_call: TRBV18; clone_size: .; j_call: TRBJ1-5; d_call: .; cdr3_nt: TGTGCCAGCTCACCACTAGCACGGATCGATCAGCCCCAGCATTTT; cdr3_aa: CASSPLARIDQPQHF
v_call: TRBV7-9; clone_size: .; j_call: TRBJ1-2; d_call: .; cdr3_nt: TGTGCCAGAACCCTCATCCCAGGGATTGCTAACTATGGCTACACCTTC; cdr3_aa: CARTLIPGIANYGYTF
v_call: TRBV30; clone_size: .; j_call: TRBJ1-3; d_call: .; cdr3_nt: TGTGCCTGCTTCTCTGGAAACACCATATATTTT; cdr3_aa: CACFSGNTIYF
v_call: TRBV27; clone_size: .; j_call: TRBJ2-7; d_call: .; cdr3_nt: TGTGCCAGCAGTTTGGTGGGCGAGCAGTACTTC; cdr3_aa: CASSLVGEQYF
v_call: TRBV6-2/TRBV6-3; clone_size: .; j_call: TRBJ2-2; d_call: TRBD1; cdr3_nt: TGTGCCAGCAGCCAAAGGACAGGGGTTTACGGGGAGCTGTTTTTT; cdr3_aa: CASSQRTGVYGELFF
v_call: TRBV3-1/TRBV3-2; clone_size: .; j_call: TRBJ1-1; d_call: TRBD1; cdr3_nt: TGTGCCAGCAGCCAGGCCTTGGGACAGATTAACACTGAAGCTTTCTTT; cdr3_aa: CASSQALGQINTEAFF
v_call: TRBV27; clone_size: .; j_call: TRBJ1-2; d_call: .; cdr3_nt: TGTGCCAGCAGTTCCGACTTTAGGGGCTACACCTTC; cdr3_aa: CASSSDFRGYTF
v_call: TRBV9; clone_size: once; j_call: TRBJ2-2; d_call: TRBD2; cdr3_nt: TGTGCCAGCAGCGTTAGCGGGGATAACACCGGGGAGCTGTTTTTT; cdr3_aa: CASSVSGDNTGELFF
v_call: TRBV4-3; clone_size: .; j_call: TRBJ2-6; d_call: .; cdr3_nt: TGCGCCAGCAGCCAAGAACGCGTAGGGGCCAACGTCCTGACTTTC; cdr3_aa: CASSQERVGANVLTF
v_call: TRBV5-1; clone_size: .; j_call: TRBJ2-7; d_call: TRBD2; cdr3_nt: TGCGCCAGCAGCGTGAGGACTAGCGGGGGGGCCAAAGTATACGAGCAGTACTTC; cdr3_aa: CASSVRTSGGAKVYEQYF
v_call: TRBV5-1; clone_size: few; j_call: TRBJ2-2; d_call: .; cdr3_nt: TGCGCCAGCAGCTTGTGGGCTCACGGGGAGCTGTTTTTT; cdr3_aa: CASSLWAHGELFF
v_call: TRBV20-1; clone_size: .; j_call: TRBJ2-2; d_call: .; cdr3_nt: TGCAGTGCTAGTATCAGGGGGAGGCAGGCCGGGGAGCTGTTTTTT; cdr3_aa: CSASIRGRQAGELFF
v_call: TRBV5-6; clone_size: once; j_call: TRBJ1-4; d_call: .; cdr3_nt: TGTGCCAGCAGCTTATATGTTAAGGGCCAACTGTTTTTT; cdr3_aa: CASSLYVKGQLFF
v_call: TRBV15; clone_size: .; j_call: TRBJ1-5; d_call: .; cdr3_nt: TGTGCCACCAGCAGAGATCGGCCCCTGGCGGGTCAGCCCCAGCATTTT; cdr3_aa: CATSRDRPLAGQPQHF
v_call: TRBV9; clone_size: .; j_call: TRBJ1-1; d_call: .; cdr3_nt: TGTGCCAGCAGCGTCGGGCCAGAATACACTGAAGCTTTCTTT; cdr3_aa: CASSVGPEYTEAFF
v_call: TRBV30; clone_size: once; j_call: TRBJ2-5; d_call: .; cdr3_nt: TGTGCCTGGAGTGAGACAGCTCAAGAGACCCAGTACTTC; cdr3_aa: CAWSETAQETQYF